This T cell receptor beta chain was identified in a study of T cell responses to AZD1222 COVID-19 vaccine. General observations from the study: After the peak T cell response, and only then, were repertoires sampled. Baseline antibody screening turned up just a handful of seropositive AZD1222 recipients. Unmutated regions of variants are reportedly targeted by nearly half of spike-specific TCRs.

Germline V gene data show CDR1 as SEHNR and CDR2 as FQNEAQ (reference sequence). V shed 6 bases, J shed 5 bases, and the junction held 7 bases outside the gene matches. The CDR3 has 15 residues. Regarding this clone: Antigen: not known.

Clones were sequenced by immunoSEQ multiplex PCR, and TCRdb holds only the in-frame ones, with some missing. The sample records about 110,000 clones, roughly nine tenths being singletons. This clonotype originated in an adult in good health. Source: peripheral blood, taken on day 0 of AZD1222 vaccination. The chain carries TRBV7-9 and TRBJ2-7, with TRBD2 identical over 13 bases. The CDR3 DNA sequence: TGTGCCAGCAGTACTAGCGGGGGGGCCAACCACGAGCAGTACTTC. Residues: CASSTSGGANHEQYF.